This T cell receptor (beta chain) was sequenced during a study of T-cell reconstitution after alpha-beta-depleted transplantation in children. This clonotype occurred a few times. CDR1 is SGHTA and CDR2 is FQGNSA in the germline V gene. The length of the CDR3 is 16 residues. The trim removed 3 bases at V and 6 bases at J, leaving 11 bases unmatched. Unique molecular identifiers were incorporated when the TCRbeta library was constructed. TCRdb re-analysed the PCR reads in MiXCR, keeping a single row per CDR3 protein. The sample has about 500,000 distinct CDR3 sequences; about 30% are singletons. This chain uses TRBV7-2 with TRBJ1-5; TRBD1 aligns across 7 bases. The TCR originated in a human donor who donated a stem cell graft to a child with aplastic anemia. Here the sequenced sample was PBMCs from the stem cell graft donor, taken from the stem cell graft. CDR3 DNA: TGTGCCAGCAGCTTTGAGGGGGCGATTCGCCGTCAGCCCCAGCATTTT. Translating it yields CASSFEGAIRRQPQHF. Drawing the rest from reference TRBV7-2 and TRBJ1-5, the complete variable domain is GAGVSQSPSNKVTEKGKDVELRCDPISGHTALYWYRQSLGQGLEFLIYFQGNSAPDKSGLPSDRFSAERTGGSVSTLTIQRTQQEDSAVYLCASSFEGAIRRQPQHFGDGTRLSIL.